Listed here are 20 T cell receptor beta chains from one sample, sequenced in a study of T cells after posttransplantation cyclophosphamide. The naive gate required viable CD3+CD4+ or CD3+CD8+ cells with CCR7+CD45RA+CD45RO-CD95-CD27+CD28+ phenotype. Assay used: immunoSEQ multiplex PCR; TCRdb lists only in-frame clones, some missing. This sample has 31,000 or so clones, with around nine tenths found just once. Sequenced sample: naive CD4+ T cells sorted from PBMCs. The receptors shown here come from a woman aged 60-75 years in good health, CMV-negative, and a related stem cell transplant donor.

CDR3 region: CASSIDLTPGSPYEQYF. CDR3 sequence (DNA): TGTGCCAGTAGTATAGATCTAACCCCAGGGTCCCCCTACGAGCAGTACTTC. The V gene is TRBV19, the J gene TRBJ2-7; TRBD1 might be the D (5 bases). CDR3 length: 17 residues. V lost 0 bases, J lost 2 bases, and 17 bases lay in between. Germline CDR1 LNHDA, CDR2 SQIVND (reference sequence).

This rearrangement joins TRBV6-5 to TRBJ1-2; no clear D gene. CDR1 and CDR2 from the germline V gene are MNHEY and SVGAGI. V was trimmed by 0 bases and J by 4 bases, leaving 9 bases between them. The CDR3 covers 14 residues. CDR3 DNA sequence: TGTGCCAGCAGTTACTCGACGACTTTCTATGGCTACACCTTC. Protein product: CASSYSTTFYGYTF.

On this clone: The junction does not match germline at one end; this may be a read error. V and J are TRBV29-1 and TRBJ2-7; D unclear. CDR1 and CDR2 (germline): SQVTM, ANQGSEA. The CDR3 extends over 11 amino acids. CDR3: CGVEDRFEQYF. In DNA, the CDR3 is TGCGGCGTTGAAGATCGTTTCGAGCAGTACTTC.

The V and J genes are TRBV15 and TRBJ1-5; 10 nucleotides align to TRBD1. V dropped 3 bases and J dropped 3; count of bases not matched to a gene: 5. The CDR3 totals 16 residues. Germline V gene data show CDR1 as LNHNV and CDR2 as YYDKDF (reference sequence). CDR3 bases: TGTGCCACCAGCAGGGGGACAGGGGAGGACAATCAGCCCCAGCATTTT. This codes for CATSRGTGEDNQPQHF.

This chain joins TRBV5-1 and TRBJ1-1; 7 positions match TRBD1. Germline CDR1 SGHRS, CDR2 YFSETQ. V shed 7 bases and J 0 bases; nucleotides not matched to a gene: 0. The length of the CDR3 is 12 residues. The CDR3 nucleotides are TGCGCCAGCGGGACAGTGAACACTGAAGCTTTCTTT. Translating gives CASGTVNTEAFF.

The genes are TRBV30 and TRBJ1-3; tentatively, D is TRBD1 (5 bases). The CDR3 sequence is 14 residues long. CDR1 and CDR2 (germline): GTSNPN, SVGIG (reference sequence). V was pared by 2 bases and J by 4 bases, with 12 bases between. CDR3 residues: CAWSTPGSGNTIYF. CDR3 sequence (DNA): TGTGCCTGGAGTACCCCAGGGTCCGGAAACACCATATATTTT.

This chain links TRBV10-2 with TRBJ2-7, with TRBD1 matching over 7 bases. The CDR3 has 14 residues. V lost 0 bases and J lost 12; bases outside the gene matches: 11. The V gene's germline CDR1 is WSHSY and CDR2 SAAADI. CDR3 loop: CASSESRTGSGAYF. CDR3 sequence (DNA): TGCGCCAGCAGTGAGTCCAGGACAGGTTCCGGGGCGTACTTC.

This chain joins TRBV19 and TRBJ2-2; 11 bases align to TRBD1. Trimming cost V 10 bases and J 9 bases; bases outside gene matches: 7. In germline, CDR1 is LNHDA, CDR2 SQIVND (reference sequence). The CDR3 has 13 residues. The CDR3 DNA follows: TGTGCCACCGAGGGACAGGGGGTAAGGGAGCTGTTTTTT. This gives the protein CATEGQGVRELFF.

The V gene is TRBV15, the J gene TRBJ2-5; D is perhaps TRBD2 (5 bases). From germline, CDR1 is LNHNV and CDR2 YYDKDF (reference sequence). This CDR3 is built from 11 residues. Trimming removed 4 bases at V and 7 bases at J, with 7 bases between. The CDR3 region has the DNA TGTGCCACCAGCACCGGAGGGACCCAGTACTTC. It yields the protein CATSTGGTQYF.

This chain links TRBV2 with TRBJ2-1; the match to TRBD2 covers 12 bases. Germline CDR1 and CDR2: SNHLY and FYNNEI. The CDR3 loop spans 15 amino acids. Unmatched junction bases numbered 6, after V lost 5 bases and J lost 7 bases. The CDR3 nucleotides are TGTGCCAGCAGTCCCACTAGCGGGGGGAGAAATGAGCAGTTCTTC. Encoded protein: CASSPTSGGRNEQFF.

V usage is TRBV18 and J usage is TRBJ2-5; 10 positions match TRBD1. The end of the DNA fits TRBJ2-7 better, so the J call may be wrong. Germline V lookup: CDR1 KGHSH, CDR2 LQKENI. This CDR3 has 17 amino acids. CDR3 protein: CASSRRPGQGTTYEQYF. In DNA, the CDR3 is TGTGCCAGCTCACGTCGACCGGGACAGGGGACGACCTACGAGCAGTACTTC.

This sequence joins TRBV2 and TRBJ1-4; TRBD1 matches 7 bases. Germline lookup yields CDR1 SNHLY and CDR2 FYNNEI. The CDR3 is 16 residues long. The J segment lost 10 bases and the V segment lost 1 base, leaving 12 bases of the junction unmatched. CDR3 bases: TGTGCCAGCAGTGAAGAGGGACAGAGGGTGATAGGAAAACTGTTTTTT. Amino acids: CASSEEGQRVIGKLFF.

This clone occurred a few times. The V and J genes are TRBV5-3 and TRBJ2-7; TRBD2 matches at 9 bases. TRBV5-3 is filed as an ORF, its function uncertain. The CDR3 spans 16 residues. J lost 5 bases, V lost 4 bases, and 13 bases had no gene match. The CDR3 DNA is TGTGCCAGAAGCCTACTAGCGGGCGGGTACAACAACGAGCAGTACTTC. Amino acid sequence: CARSLLAGGYNNEQYF.

This chain uses TRBV28 with TRBJ2-7; 7 positions agree with TRBD2. The CDR3 spans 13 residues. With V trimmed by 8 bases and J by 0 bases, 4 bases remained unmatched. CDR1 is MDHEN, CDR2 SYDVKM, per germline. Written as DNA, the CDR3 is TGTGCCAGCGGGACTACCTACTCCTACGAGCAGTACTTC. This sequence encodes CASGTTYSYEQYF.

This chain links TRBV28 with TRBJ1-1; a possible D gene is TRBD1 (6 bases). Germline V lookup: CDR1 MDHEN, CDR2 SYDVKM. The length of the CDR3 is 14 residues. The V end lost 4 bases, the J end lost 11 bases, and 20 bases lay between the germline ends. The CDR3 coding sequence is TGTGCCAGCAGTTCGAGAGGACAGACGGGATGGGCTTTCTTT. This sequence encodes CASSSRGQTGWAFF. Full variable domain (missing parts from reference TRBV28 and TRBJ1-1): DVKVTQSSRYLVKRTGEKVFLECVQDMDHENMFWYRQDPGLGLRLIYFSYDVKMKEKGDIPEGYSVSREKKERFSLILESASTNQTSMYLCASSSRGQTGWAFFGQGTRLTVV.

This rearrangement joins TRBV10-3 to TRBJ2-5, with TRBD1 matching 12 bases. V was pared by 3 bases and J by 6 bases, with 11 bases of the junction left unmatched. The CDR3 is 17 residues long. The germline V gene encodes CDR1 ENHRY and CDR2 SYGVKD. The CDR3 sequence is CAISETGTGGVGKTQYF. The CDR3 DNA reads TGTGCCATCAGTGAAACCGGGACAGGGGGCGTTGGAAAGACCCAGTACTTC.

This rearrangement joins TRBV6-5 to TRBJ2-6; tentative D call: TRBD1 (6 bases). Germline-derived CDR1 and CDR2 are MNHEY and SVGAGI. This CDR3 has 15 residues. Trimming removed 5 bases from V and 2 bases from J, with 10 bases in between. CDR3 sequence: CASSQTGTGANVLTF. DNA of the CDR3: TGTGCCAGCAGTCAGACAGGAACTGGGGCCAACGTCCTGACTTTC.

This chain uses TRBV19 with TRBJ1-4, with D perhaps TRBD1 (6 bases). Trimming stripped 4 bases from V and 3 bases from J, with 9 bases between. Germline loops: CDR1 LNHDA, CDR2 SQIVND (reference sequence). The CDR3 loop spans 14 amino acids. For the CDR3, the DNA is TGTGCCAGTAGTAGGGGGCAGGCTAATGAAAAACTGTTTTTT. It is translated as CASSRGQANEKLFF. The full variable domain, rest sourced from reference TRBV19 and TRBJ1-4, is DGGITQSPKYLFRKEGQNVTLSCEQNLNHDAMYWYRQDPGQGLRLIYYSQIVNDFQKGDIAEGYSVSREKKESFPLTVTSAQKNPTAFYLCASSRGQANEKLFFGSGTQLSVL.

The chain links TRBV9 to TRBJ1-6; D not certain. The CDR3 spans 15 residues. V was clipped by 0 bases and J by 4 bases, with 8 bases between them. The germline V gene encodes CDR1 SGDLS and CDR2 YYNGEE. CDR3 bases: TGTGCCAGCAGCGTAGGTCAGGCTTATAATTCACCCCTCCACTTT. The encoded protein is CASSVGQAYNSPLHF.

V and J are TRBV5-5 and TRBJ2-2, with D perhaps matching TRBD2 (5 bases). The CDR3 has 17 residues. Per the germline V gene, CDR1 is SGHKS and CDR2 is YYEKEE (reference sequence). The ends were cut back, 0 bases at V and 1 base at J, with 13 bases in the middle. DNA of the CDR3: TGTGCCAGCAGCTTGGCCGGGGTGTATGGGAACACCGGGGAGCTGTTTTTT. It encodes CASSLAGVYGNTGELFF.